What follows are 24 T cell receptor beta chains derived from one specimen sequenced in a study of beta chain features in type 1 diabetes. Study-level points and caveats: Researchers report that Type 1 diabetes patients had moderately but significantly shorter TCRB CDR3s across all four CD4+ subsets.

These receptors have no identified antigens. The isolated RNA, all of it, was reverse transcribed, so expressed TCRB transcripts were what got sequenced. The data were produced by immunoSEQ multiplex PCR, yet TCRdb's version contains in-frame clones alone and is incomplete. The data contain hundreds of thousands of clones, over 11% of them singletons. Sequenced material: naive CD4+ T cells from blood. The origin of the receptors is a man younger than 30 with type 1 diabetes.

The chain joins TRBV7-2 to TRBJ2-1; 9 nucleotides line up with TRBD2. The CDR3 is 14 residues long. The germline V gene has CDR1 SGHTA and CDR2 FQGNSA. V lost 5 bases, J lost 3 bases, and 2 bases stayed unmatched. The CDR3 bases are TGTGCCAGCAGCATTAGCGGGGGCTACAATGAGCAGTTCTTC. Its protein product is CASSISGGYNEQFF.

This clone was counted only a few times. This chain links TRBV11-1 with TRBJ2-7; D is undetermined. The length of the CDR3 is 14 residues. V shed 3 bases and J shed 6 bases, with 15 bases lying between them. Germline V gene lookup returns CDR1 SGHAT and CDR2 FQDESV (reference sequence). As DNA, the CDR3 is TGTGCCAGCAGCTTCCGCACAGCAGTGGCCGAGCAGTACTTC. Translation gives CASSFRTAVAEQYF.

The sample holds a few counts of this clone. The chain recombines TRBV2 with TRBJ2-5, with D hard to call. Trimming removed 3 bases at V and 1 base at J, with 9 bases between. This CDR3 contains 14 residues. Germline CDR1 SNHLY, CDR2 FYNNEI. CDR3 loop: CASSEPVVQETQYF. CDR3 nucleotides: TGTGCCAGCAGTGAGCCCGTAGTCCAAGAGACCCAGTACTTC.

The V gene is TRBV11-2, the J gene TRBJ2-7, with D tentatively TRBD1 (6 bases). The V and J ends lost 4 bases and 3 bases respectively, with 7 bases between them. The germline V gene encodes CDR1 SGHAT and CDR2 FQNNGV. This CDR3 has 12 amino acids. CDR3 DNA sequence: TGTGCCAGCAGCTCCAGGGGCTACGAGCAGTACTTC. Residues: CASSSRGYEQYF. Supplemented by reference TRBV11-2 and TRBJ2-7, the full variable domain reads EAGVAQSPRYKIIEKRQSVAFWCNPISGHATLYWYQQILGQGPKLLIQFQNNGVVDDSQLPKDRFSAERLKGVDSTLKIQPAKLEDSAVYLCASSSRGYEQYFGPGTRLTVT.

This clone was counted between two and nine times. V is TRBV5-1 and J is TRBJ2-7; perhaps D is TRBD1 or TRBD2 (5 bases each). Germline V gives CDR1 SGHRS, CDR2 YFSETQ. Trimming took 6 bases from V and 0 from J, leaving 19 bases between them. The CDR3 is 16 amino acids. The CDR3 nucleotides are TGCGCCAGCACTCCAACCGGGACCGAAAGCTCCTACGAGCAGTACTTC. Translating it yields CASTPTGTESSYEQYF.

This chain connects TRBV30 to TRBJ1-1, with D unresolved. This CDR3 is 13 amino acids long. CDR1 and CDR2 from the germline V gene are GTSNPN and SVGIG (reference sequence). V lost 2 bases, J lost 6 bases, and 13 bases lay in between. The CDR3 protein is CAWSQGFYSEAFF. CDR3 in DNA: TGTGCCTGGAGTCAAGGGTTCTATTCTGAAGCTTTCTTT. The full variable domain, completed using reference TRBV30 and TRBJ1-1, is SQTIHQWPATLVQPVGSPLSLECTVEGTSNPNLYWYRQAAGRGLQLLFYSVGIGQISSEVPQNLSASRPQDRQFILSSKKLLLSDSGFYLCAWSQGFYSEAFFGQGTRLTVV.

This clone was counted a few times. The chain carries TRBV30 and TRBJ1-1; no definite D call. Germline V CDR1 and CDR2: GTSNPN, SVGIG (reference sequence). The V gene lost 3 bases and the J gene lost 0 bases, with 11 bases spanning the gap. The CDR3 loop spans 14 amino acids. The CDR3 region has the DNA TGTGCCTGGAGCCCGTCTATTATGAACACTGAAGCTTTCTTT. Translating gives CAWSPSIMNTEAFF. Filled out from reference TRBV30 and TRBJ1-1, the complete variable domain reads SQTIHQWPATLVQPVGSPLSLECTVEGTSNPNLYWYRQAAGRGLQLLFYSVGIGQISSEVPQNLSASRPQDRQFILSSKKLLLSDSGFYLCAWSPSIMNTEAFFGQGTRLTVV.

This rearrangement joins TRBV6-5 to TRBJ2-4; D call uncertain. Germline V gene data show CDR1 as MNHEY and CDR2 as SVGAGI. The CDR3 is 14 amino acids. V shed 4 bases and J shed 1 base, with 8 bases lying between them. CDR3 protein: CASSFPGAKNIQYF. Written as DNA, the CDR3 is TGTGCCAGCAGTTTCCCCGGGGCCAAAAACATTCAGTACTTC.

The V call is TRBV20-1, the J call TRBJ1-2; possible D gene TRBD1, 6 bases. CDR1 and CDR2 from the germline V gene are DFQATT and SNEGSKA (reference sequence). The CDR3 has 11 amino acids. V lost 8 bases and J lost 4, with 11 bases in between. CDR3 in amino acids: CSTGQTYGYTF. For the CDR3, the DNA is TGCAGTACAGGACAGACCTATGGCTACACCTTC.

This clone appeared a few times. CDR3 DNA sequence: TGTGCCAGCAGCTTAGGACAGGGCCTCTACTACGAGCAGTACTTC. It yields the protein CASSLGQGLYYEQYF. V and J are TRBV7-2 and TRBJ2-7, with TRBD1 matching 7 bases. The CDR3 length is 15 residues. CDR1 SGHTA and CDR2 FQGNSA come from the germline V gene. V lost 1 base, J lost 3 bases, and 6 bases stayed unmatched. The whole variable domain, filled in from reference TRBV7-2 and TRBJ2-7, reads GAGVSQSPSNKVTEKGKDVELRCDPISGHTALYWYRQSLGQGLEFLIYFQGNSAPDKSGLPSDRFSAERTGGSVSTLTIQRTQQEDSAVYLCASSLGQGLYYEQYFGPGTRLTVT.

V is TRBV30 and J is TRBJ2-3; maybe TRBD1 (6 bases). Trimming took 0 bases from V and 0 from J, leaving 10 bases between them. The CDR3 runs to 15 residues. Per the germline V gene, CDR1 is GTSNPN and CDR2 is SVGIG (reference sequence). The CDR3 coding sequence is TGTGCCTGGAGTGTGGGGGCCTCTAGCACAGATACGCAGTATTTT. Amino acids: CAWSVGASSTDTQYF.

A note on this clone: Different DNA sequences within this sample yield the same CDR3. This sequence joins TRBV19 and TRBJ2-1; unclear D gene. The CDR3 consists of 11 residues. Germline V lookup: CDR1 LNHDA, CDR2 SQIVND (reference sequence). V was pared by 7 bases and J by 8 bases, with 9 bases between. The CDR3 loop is CASKSGDEQFF. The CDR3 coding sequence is TGTGCCAGTAAGTCTGGGGATGAGCAGTTCTTC. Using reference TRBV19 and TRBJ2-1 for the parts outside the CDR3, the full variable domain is DGGITQSPKYLFRKEGQNVTLSCEQNLNHDAMYWYRQDPGQGLRLIYYSQIVNDFQKGDIAEGYSVSREKKESFPLTVTSAQKNPTAFYLCASKSGDEQFFGPGTRLTVL.

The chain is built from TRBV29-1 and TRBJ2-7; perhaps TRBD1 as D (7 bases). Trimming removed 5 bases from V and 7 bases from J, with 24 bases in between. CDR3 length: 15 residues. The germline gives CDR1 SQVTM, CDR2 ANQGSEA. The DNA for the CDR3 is TGCAGCGTTACCACCGGAGGGGGCACAATATGGGAGCAGTACTTC. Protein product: CSVTTGGGTIWEQYF.

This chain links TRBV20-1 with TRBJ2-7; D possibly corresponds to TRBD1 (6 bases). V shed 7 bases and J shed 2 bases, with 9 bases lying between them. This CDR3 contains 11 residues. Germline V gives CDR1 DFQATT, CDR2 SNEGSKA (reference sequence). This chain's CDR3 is CSGGPAYEQYF. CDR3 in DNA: TGCAGTGGGGGGCCTGCCTACGAGCAGTACTTC.

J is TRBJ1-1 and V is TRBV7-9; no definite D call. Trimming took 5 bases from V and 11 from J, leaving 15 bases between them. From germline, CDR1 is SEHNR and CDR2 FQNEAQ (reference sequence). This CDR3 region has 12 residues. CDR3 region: CASSTSSRRAFF. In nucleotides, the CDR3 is TGTGCCAGCAGCACCTCCTCGAGACGGGCTTTCTTT.

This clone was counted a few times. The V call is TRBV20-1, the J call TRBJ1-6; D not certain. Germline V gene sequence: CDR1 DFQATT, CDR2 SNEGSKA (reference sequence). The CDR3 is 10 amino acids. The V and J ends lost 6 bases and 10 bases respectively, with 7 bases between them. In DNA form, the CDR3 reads TGCAGTGCAAACAGCTCACCCCTCCACTTT. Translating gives CSANSSPLHF.

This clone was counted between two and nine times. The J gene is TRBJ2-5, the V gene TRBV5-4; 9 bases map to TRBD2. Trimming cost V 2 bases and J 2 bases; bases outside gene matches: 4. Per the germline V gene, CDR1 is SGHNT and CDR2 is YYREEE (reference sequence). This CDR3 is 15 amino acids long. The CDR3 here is CASSLAGGSQETQYF. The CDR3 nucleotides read TGTGCCAGCAGCTTAGCGGGGGGTAGTCAAGAGACCCAGTACTTC. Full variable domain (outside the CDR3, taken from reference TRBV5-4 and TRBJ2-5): ETGVTQSPTHLIKTRGQQVTLRCSSQSGHNTVSWYQQALGQGPQFIFQYYREEENGRGNFPPRFSGLQFPNYSSELNVNALELDDSALYLCASSLAGGSQETQYFGPGTRLLVL.

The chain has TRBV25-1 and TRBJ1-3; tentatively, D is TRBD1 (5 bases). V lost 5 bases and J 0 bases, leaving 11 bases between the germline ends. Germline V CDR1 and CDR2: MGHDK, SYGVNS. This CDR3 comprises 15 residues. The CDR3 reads CASSPRVLSGNTIYF. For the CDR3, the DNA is TGTGCCAGCAGTCCCAGGGTACTCTCTGGAAACACCATATATTTT. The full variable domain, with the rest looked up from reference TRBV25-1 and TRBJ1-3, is EADIYQTPRYLVIGTGKKITLECSQTMGHDKMYWYQQDPGMELHLIHYSYGVNSTEKGDLSSESTVSRIRTEHFPLTLESARPSHTSQYLCASSPRVLSGNTIYFGEGSWLTVV.

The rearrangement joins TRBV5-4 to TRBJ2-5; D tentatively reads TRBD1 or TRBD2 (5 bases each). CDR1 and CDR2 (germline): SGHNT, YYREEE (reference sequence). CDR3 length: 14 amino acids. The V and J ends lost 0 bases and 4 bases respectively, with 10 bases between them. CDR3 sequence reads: CASSLVGTSETQYF. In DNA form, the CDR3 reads TGTGCCAGCAGCTTGGTAGGGACCTCAGAGACCCAGTACTTC. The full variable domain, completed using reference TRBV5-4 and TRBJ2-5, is ETGVTQSPTHLIKTRGQQVTLRCSSQSGHNTVSWYQQALGQGPQFIFQYYREEENGRGNFPPRFSGLQFPNYSSELNVNALELDDSALYLCASSLVGTSETQYFGPGTRLLVL.

Here the CDR3 reads CASSFGSGTSYEQYF. The CDR3 DNA is TGTGCCAGCAGCTTTGGTAGCGGGACTTCCTACGAGCAGTACTTC. This chain links TRBV7-3 with TRBJ2-7; 8 bases are shared with TRBD2. Germline loops: CDR1 SGHTA, CDR2 FQGTGA. The CDR3 is 15 residues long. Trimming at V came to 3 bases and at J to 1 base, leaving 5 bases not matched to a gene. Looking up the rest from reference TRBV7-3 and TRBJ2-7 gives the full variable domain: GAGVSQTPSNKVTEKGKYVELRCDPISGHTALYWYRQSLGQGPEFLIYFQGTGAADDSGLPNDRFFAVRPEGSVSTLKIQRTERGDSAVYLCASSFGSGTSYEQYFGPGTRLTVT.

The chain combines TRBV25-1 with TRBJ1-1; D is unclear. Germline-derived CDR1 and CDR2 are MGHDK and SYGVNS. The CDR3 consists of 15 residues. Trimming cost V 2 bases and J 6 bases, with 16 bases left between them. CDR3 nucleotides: TGTGCCAGCAGTGAAGTGTGGCAATCAACGCCTGAAGCTTTCTTT. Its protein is CASSEVWQSTPEAFF.

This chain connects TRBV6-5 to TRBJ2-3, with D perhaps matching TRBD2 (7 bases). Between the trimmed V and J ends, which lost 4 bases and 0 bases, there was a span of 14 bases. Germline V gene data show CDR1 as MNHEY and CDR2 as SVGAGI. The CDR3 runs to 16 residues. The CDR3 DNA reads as TGTGCCAGCAGTTCCCGAGGGGGGGTTAGCACAGATACGCAGTATTTT. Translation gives CASSSRGGVSTDTQYF.

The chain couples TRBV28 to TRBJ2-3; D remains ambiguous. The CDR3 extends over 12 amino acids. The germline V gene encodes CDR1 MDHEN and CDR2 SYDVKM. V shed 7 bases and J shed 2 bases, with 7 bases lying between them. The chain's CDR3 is CASISFTDTQYF. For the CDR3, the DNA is TGTGCCAGCATAAGCTTCACAGATACGCAGTATTTT. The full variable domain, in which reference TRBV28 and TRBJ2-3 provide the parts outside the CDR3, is DVKVTQSSRYLVKRTGEKVFLECVQDMDHENMFWYRQDPGLGLRLIYFSYDVKMKEKGDIPEGYSVSREKKERFSLILESASTNQTSMYLCASISFTDTQYFGPGTRLTVL.

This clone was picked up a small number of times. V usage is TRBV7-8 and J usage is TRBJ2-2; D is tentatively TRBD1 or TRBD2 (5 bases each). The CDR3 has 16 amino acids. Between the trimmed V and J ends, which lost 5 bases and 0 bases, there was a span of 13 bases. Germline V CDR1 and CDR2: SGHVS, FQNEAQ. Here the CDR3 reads CASSARGATNTGELFF. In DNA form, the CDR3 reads TGTGCCAGCAGCGCTAGAGGGGCGACGAACACCGGGGAGCTGTTTTTT. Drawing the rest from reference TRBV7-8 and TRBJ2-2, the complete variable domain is GAGVSQSPRYKVAKRGQDVALRCDPISGHVSLFWYQQALGQGPEFLTYFQNEAQLDKSGLPSDRFFAERPEGSVSTLKIQRTQQEDSAVYLCASSARGATNTGELFFGEGSRLTVL.